The rows below give T cell receptor beta chains drawn from one sample of a study of blood T cell repertoires in COVID-19. Assay used: immunoSEQ multiplex PCR; TCRdb lists only in-frame clones, some missing. The sample yields 300,000 or so clones, around four fifths seen once. Sequences were obtained from peripheral blood. These receptors were collected from a woman in her forties or fifties with active or convalescent COVID-19. Each CDR3 is given with its conserved first and last residue. D genes are given only for firm matches. Expanded clones are given a class, and other clones once, few, many or no size at all.

abundance: -
d_gene: TRBD2
v_gene: TRBV5-1
j_gene: TRBJ2-1
CDR3aa: CASSRGWTSVGNEQFF
CDR3nt: TGCGCCAGCAGCCGGGGTTGGACTAGCGTAGGCAATGAGCAGTTCTTC

abundance: -
d_gene: -
v_gene: TRBV5-4
j_gene: TRBJ1-6
CDR3aa: CASFPDSLSSYNSPLHF
CDR3nt: TGTGCCAGCTTCCCGGACAGCCTAAGCTCCTATAATTCACCCCTCCACTTT

abundance: -
d_gene: -
v_gene: TRBV27
j_gene: TRBJ1-2
CDR3aa: CASSGVQGDGYTF
CDR3nt: TGTGCCAGCAGTGGTGTACAGGGTGACGGCTACACCTTC

abundance: -
d_gene: TRBD2
v_gene: TRBV15
j_gene: TRBJ2-1
CDR3aa: CATSTTSRLFF
CDR3nt: TGTGCCACCAGCACGACTAGCCGACTGTTCTTC

abundance: -
d_gene: -
v_gene: TRBV6-4
j_gene: TRBJ1-6
CDR3aa: CASSVSRYSPLHF
CDR3nt: TGTGCCAGCAGTGTTAGTCGATATTCACCCCTCCACTTT

abundance: -
d_gene: TRBD2
v_gene: TRBV7-9
j_gene: TRBJ2-1
CDR3aa: CASSLVTFREGAYNEQFF
CDR3nt: TGTGCCAGCAGCTTAGTGACGTTCCGGGAGGGGGCCTACAATGAGCAGTTCTTC

abundance: -
d_gene: TRBD2
v_gene: TRBV7-2
j_gene: TRBJ2-3
CDR3aa: CASSFSGRGDTQYF
CDR3nt: TGTGCCAGCAGCTTTAGCGGGAGGGGAGATACGCAGTATTTT

abundance: -
d_gene: -
v_gene: TRBV27
j_gene: TRBJ2-5
CDR3aa: CASSSGTTLLKGPQYF
CDR3nt: TGTGCCAGCAGTTCAGGGACAACCCTTCTCAAGGGTCCCCAGTACTTC

abundance: -
d_gene: -
v_gene: TRBV5-8
j_gene: TRBJ2-2
CDR3aa: CASSPRRRGTGELFF
CDR3nt: TGTGCCAGCAGCCCACGGCGGAGGGGCACCGGGGAGCTGTTTTTT

abundance: once
d_gene: TRBD1
v_gene: TRBV19
j_gene: TRBJ1-5
CDR3aa: CASRPDRSGNQPQHF
CDR3nt: TGTGCCAGTAGGCCGGACAGGTCTGGCAATCAGCCCCAGCATTTT

abundance: few
d_gene: TRBD1
v_gene: TRBV5-1
j_gene: TRBJ1-1
CDR3aa: CASSLETGGRTEAFF
CDR3nt: TGCGCCAGCAGCTTGGAGACAGGGGGTAGGACTGAAGCTTTCTTT

abundance: -
d_gene: -
v_gene: TRBV9
j_gene: TRBJ1-3
CDR3aa: CASSVASGVSGNIIYF
CDR3nt: TGTGCCAGCAGCGTAGCTTCCGGGGTGTCTGGAAACATCATATATTTT

abundance: -
d_gene: -
v_gene: TRBV10-3
j_gene: TRBJ2-7
CDR3aa: CAISDPRDKGDEQYF
CDR3nt: TGTGCCATCAGTGACCCTCGGGACAAGGGCGACGAGCAGTACTTC

abundance: -
d_gene: TRBD2
v_gene: TRBV5-1
j_gene: TRBJ2-1
CDR3aa: CASSLAIAGGPDEQFF
CDR3nt: TGCGCCAGCAGCTTGGCCATAGCGGGAGGGCCCGATGAGCAGTTCTTC

abundance: few
d_gene: TRBD2
v_gene: TRBV11-2
j_gene: TRBJ2-7
CDR3aa: CASSLGFFGTSGNNEQYF
CDR3nt: TGTGCCAGCAGCTTAGGATTTTTCGGGACTAGCGGGAACAACGAGCAGTACTTC

abundance: -
d_gene: -
v_gene: TRBV21-1
j_gene: TRBJ2-4
CDR3aa: CASRDRTRNIQYF
CDR3nt: TGTGCCAGCAGAGACAGGACCCGAAACATTCAGTACTTC

abundance: -
d_gene: -
v_gene: TRBV27
j_gene: TRBJ2-1
CDR3aa: CASSLVLGAGLDNEQFF
CDR3nt: TGTGCCAGCAGCCTCGTACTGGGCGCAGGACTGGACAATGAGCAGTTCTTC

abundance: -
d_gene: -
v_gene: TRBV5-1
j_gene: TRBJ2-7
CDR3aa: CASSPTGLRSYEQYF
CDR3nt: TGCGCCAGCAGCCCCACGGGACTGCGCTCCTACGAGCAGTACTTC

abundance: -
d_gene: TRBD1
v_gene: TRBV19
j_gene: TRBJ1-1
CDR3aa: CASSMRTGRNTEAFF
CDR3nt: TGTGCCAGTAGTATGAGGACAGGGCGAAACACTGAAGCTTTCTTT

abundance: -
d_gene: TRBD2
v_gene: TRBV15
j_gene: TRBJ2-5
CDR3aa: CATSRERAGGETQYF
CDR3nt: TGTGCCACCAGCAGAGAGAGAGCGGGAGGGGAGACCCAGTACTTC

abundance: -
d_gene: -
v_gene: TRBV20-1
j_gene: TRBJ2-1
CDR3aa: CSASIGGNEQFF
CDR3nt: TGCAGTGCTAGTATCGGAGGGAATGAGCAGTTCTTC

abundance: -
d_gene: TRBD1
v_gene: TRBV19
j_gene: TRBJ2-1
CDR3aa: CASSIDRAVYNEQFF
CDR3nt: TGTGCCAGTAGTATCGACAGGGCCGTTTACAATGAGCAGTTCTTC

abundance: -
d_gene: -
v_gene: TRBV18
j_gene: TRBJ1-4
CDR3aa: CASSPPGRGNEKLFF
CDR3nt: TGTGCCAGCTCACCACCGGGCAGGGGTAATGAAAAACTGTTTTTT

abundance: -
d_gene: TRBD1
v_gene: TRBV5-1
j_gene: TRBJ2-2
CDR3aa: CASSPGTGMFAGTGELFF
CDR3nt: TGCGCCAGCAGCCCCGGGACAGGGATGTTTGCGGGCACCGGGGAGCTGTTTTTT

abundance: -
d_gene: TRBD1
v_gene: TRBV7-9
j_gene: TRBJ1-2
CDR3aa: CASSSTRGSNYGYTF
CDR3nt: TGTGCCAGCAGCTCTACCAGGGGGTCGAACTATGGCTACACCTTC

abundance: -
d_gene: -
v_gene: TRBV5-1
j_gene: TRBJ1-1
CDR3aa: CASSLGLSQNTEAFF
CDR3nt: TGCGCCAGCAGCTTGGGCTTATCACAGAACACTGAAGCTTTCTTT

abundance: -
d_gene: -
v_gene: TRBV10-3
j_gene: TRBJ2-2
CDR3aa: CAISESMNTGELFF
CDR3nt: TGTGCCATCAGTGAGTCCATGAACACCGGGGAGCTGTTTTTT

abundance: -
d_gene: TRBD1
v_gene: TRBV7-9
j_gene: TRBJ1-1
CDR3aa: CASSSGQGVSTEAFF
CDR3nt: TGTGCCAGCAGTTCCGGACAGGGAGTCTCCACTGAAGCTTTCTTT

abundance: once
d_gene: TRBD1
v_gene: TRBV5-1
j_gene: TRBJ1-3
CDR3aa: CASSPGQGAGNTIYF
CDR3nt: TGCGCCAGCAGCCCTGGACAGGGGGCTGGAAACACCATATATTTT

abundance: -
d_gene: TRBD2
v_gene: TRBV28
j_gene: TRBJ2-7
CDR3aa: CASSPRLAGGGEQYF
CDR3nt: TGTGCCAGCAGTCCAAGACTAGCGGGAGGAGGGGAGCAGTACTTC

abundance: -
d_gene: TRBD1
v_gene: TRBV28
j_gene: TRBJ1-1
CDR3aa: CASSSRGGGNTEAFF
CDR3nt: TGTGCCAGCAGTAGCCGAGGGGGCGGAAACACTGAAGCTTTCTTT

abundance: -
d_gene: -
v_gene: TRBV5-1
j_gene: TRBJ1-4
CDR3aa: CASSFRQPDEKLFF
CDR3nt: TGCGCCAGCAGCTTCCGACAGCCTGACGAAAAACTGTTTTTT

abundance: -
d_gene: TRBD2
v_gene: TRBV4-1
j_gene: TRBJ2-7
CDR3aa: CASSQDESSGVIFYEQYF
CDR3nt: TGCGCCAGCAGCCAAGATGAGTCTAGCGGAGTGATTTTCTACGAGCAGTACTTC

abundance: -
d_gene: TRBD2
v_gene: TRBV29-1
j_gene: TRBJ2-4
CDR3aa: CSVVLLADIAKNIQYF
CDR3nt: TGCAGCGTTGTCCTACTAGCGGACATAGCCAAAAACATTCAGTACTTC

abundance: -
d_gene: TRBD1
v_gene: TRBV5-1
j_gene: TRBJ2-1
CDR3aa: CASSLAQGWKDEQFF
CDR3nt: TGCGCCAGCAGCTTGGCACAGGGGTGGAAGGATGAGCAGTTCTTC

abundance: -
d_gene: TRBD2
v_gene: TRBV5-5
j_gene: TRBJ2-1
CDR3aa: CASSRSGPSYNEQFF
CDR3nt: TGTGCCAGCAGCCGTAGCGGGCCCTCCTACAATGAGCAGTTCTTC

abundance: few
d_gene: -
v_gene: TRBV18
j_gene: TRBJ1-2
CDR3aa: CASSHRQETGYGYTF
CDR3nt: TGTGCCAGCTCGCACAGACAGGAGACGGGGTATGGCTACACCTTC

abundance: -
d_gene: -
v_gene: TRBV4-2
j_gene: TRBJ1-1
CDR3aa: CASSRDRRGNTEAFF
CDR3nt: TGTGCCAGCAGCCGAGATCGACGGGGGAACACTGAAGCTTTCTTT

abundance: -
d_gene: -
v_gene: TRBV4-1
j_gene: TRBJ1-3
CDR3aa: CASSQEKRRYF
CDR3nt: TGCGCCAGCAGCCAAGAAAAGAGGAGATATTTT

abundance: -
d_gene: -
v_gene: TRBV28
j_gene: TRBJ1-4
CDR3aa: CASRATGGNEKLFF
CDR3nt: TGTGCCAGCAGAGCGACAGGAGGAAATGAAAAACTGTTTTTT

abundance: -
d_gene: TRBD1
v_gene: TRBV5-4
j_gene: TRBJ2-1
CDR3aa: CASSLTGTEIYNEQFF
CDR3nt: TGTGCCAGCAGCTTGACCGGGACAGAGATTTACAATGAGCAGTTCTTC

abundance: -
d_gene: TRBD1
v_gene: TRBV18
j_gene: TRBJ2-3
CDR3aa: CASSPLTGITDTQYF
CDR3nt: TGTGCCAGCTCACCTCTGACAGGGATAACAGATACGCAGTATTTT

abundance: -
d_gene: -
v_gene: TRBV30
j_gene: TRBJ1-1
CDR3aa: CAWSSWNTEAFF
CDR3nt: TGTGCCTGGAGTTCTTGGAACACTGAAGCTTTCTTT

abundance: -
d_gene: TRBD1
v_gene: TRBV5-6
j_gene: TRBJ1-4
CDR3aa: CASSSEDGTGGEKLFF
CDR3nt: TGTGCCAGCAGCTCGGAGGACGGGACAGGGGGAGAAAAACTGTTTTTT

abundance: -
d_gene: TRBD1
v_gene: TRBV5-1
j_gene: TRBJ2-7
CDR3aa: CASTRGTGPQYEQYF
CDR3nt: TGCGCCAGCACCAGGGGGACGGGTCCTCAATACGAGCAGTACTTC

abundance: -
d_gene: TRBD1
v_gene: TRBV7-9
j_gene: TRBJ1-5
CDR3aa: CASTKAGTGDNQPQHF
CDR3nt: TGTGCCAGCACCAAAGCCGGGACAGGGGACAATCAGCCCCAGCATTTT

abundance: -
d_gene: TRBD2
v_gene: TRBV6-2/TRBV6-3
j_gene: TRBJ2-4
CDR3aa: CASSLPRGGREKNIQYF
CDR3nt: TGTGCCAGCAGCCTTCCGAGGGGCGGGAGGGAAAAAAACATTCAGTACTTC

abundance: once
d_gene: -
v_gene: TRBV28
j_gene: TRBJ1-2
CDR3aa: CASSEQTNYGYTF
CDR3nt: TGTGCCAGCAGTGAACAGACTAACTATGGCTACACCTTC

abundance: -
d_gene: -
v_gene: TRBV18
j_gene: TRBJ1-3
CDR3aa: CASSPSVSGSTGNTIYF
CDR3nt: TGTGCCAGCTCACCAAGCGTTTCCGGCAGCACCGGAAACACCATATATTTT

abundance: -
d_gene: -
v_gene: TRBV6-6
j_gene: TRBJ1-4
CDR3aa: CASSYQEKLFF
CDR3nt: TGTGCCAGCAGTTATCAGGAAAAACTGTTTTTT

abundance: -
d_gene: TRBD2
v_gene: TRBV5-5
j_gene: TRBJ2-7
CDR3aa: CASSRTSGETYEQYF
CDR3nt: TGTGCCAGCAGCCGGACTAGCGGAGAAACCTACGAGCAGTACTTC

abundance: -
d_gene: -
v_gene: TRBV6-5
j_gene: TRBJ1-5
CDR3aa: CASRAIGIINQPQHF
CDR3nt: TGTGCCAGCAGGGCGATCGGGATAATCAATCAGCCCCAGCATTTT

abundance: -
d_gene: -
v_gene: TRBV10-2
j_gene: TRBJ1-5
CDR3aa: CASSETGSTQPQHF
CDR3nt: TGCGCCAGCAGTGAGACAGGGTCCACTCAGCCCCAGCATTTT

abundance: -
d_gene: -
v_gene: TRBV20-1
j_gene: TRBJ1-4
CDR3aa: CSASRTAPTNEKLFF
CDR3nt: TGCAGTGCTAGTAGGACAGCGCCAACTAATGAAAAACTGTTTTTT